The source of this T cell receptor (beta chain) is a study of cytomegalovirus exposure and HLA in healthy donors. Study-level background: The Caucasian-associated ancestry cluster held roughly 78% of 350 to 450 genotyped donors.

Primers for the PCR totalled 60 Vbeta and 13 Jbeta. Sequencing was performed with immunoSEQ multiplex PCR; in TCRdb, only in-frame clones are kept and a portion is missing. The sample yields about 170,000 clones, roughly 79% seen once. The germline V gene has CDR1 MNHEY and CDR2 SMNVEV (reference sequence). V lost 3 bases and J lost 1, with 15 bases in between. CDR3 size: 17 residues. Regarding the study as a whole: Presence/absence analyses rested on an assumption that sequencing depth was roughly uniform across donors. A later examination showed that TCR association rates differed by HLA locus, with DRB1 most and HLA-C fewest. A later analysis linked a missense variant in DCLRE1C to the trimming of TCR beta V and J genes.

On this clone: The antigen remains undetermined.

Sequencing was done on a sample of PBMCs. The chain has TRBV27 and TRBJ2-2, with a tentative D call TRBD2 (6 bases). The receptor was derived from a woman aged 45 to 65 in good health and CMV-seropositive. The CDR3 DNA is TGTGCCAGCAGTTTGGGGTTCGGGGGAGGGAACACCGGGGAGCTGTTTTTT. This translates into CASSLGFGGGNTGELFF.